The 22 T cell receptor beta chains in this list originate from one sample, sequenced in a study of blood T cell repertoires in COVID-19. Produced via immunoSEQ multiplex PCR; TCRdb's table is partial and in-frame only. The sample contains about 360,000 clones, around 87% of which appear only once. Material for sequencing was PBMCs or T cells enriched from blood (not recorded which). Receptors were obtained from a man between 40 and 49 years old in a cohort exposed to, infected with or recovered from COVID-19 (not recorded which).

V and J are TRBV18 and TRBJ1-5; 8 nucleotides align to TRBD1. V shed 4 bases, J shed 6 bases, and the junction held 8 bases outside the gene matches. CDR1 KGHSH and CDR2 LQKENI come from the germline V gene. The CDR3 runs to 15 residues. CDR3 in DNA: TGTGCCAGCTCACGGACGACAGGGGAAGGTCAGCCCCAGCATTTT. This translates into CASSRTTGEGQPQHF.

The rearrangement uses TRBV4-2 and TRBJ1-4; the D gene is possibly TRBD1 (5 bases). The CDR3 is made up of 16 amino acids. Germline CDR1 is LGHNA and CDR2 is YNFKEQ. Trimming removed 0 bases from V and 7 bases from J, with 15 bases in between. CDR3 sequence reads: CASSQDLGGRVEKLFF. Here the CDR3 DNA reads TGTGCCAGCAGCCAAGATCTCGGGGGGAGGGTTGAAAAACTGTTTTTT.

The rearrangement joins TRBV30 to TRBJ2-7; the D gene is possibly TRBD2 (6 bases). Germline V CDR1 and CDR2: GTSNPN, SVGIG (reference sequence). The length of the CDR3 is 13 residues. V gave up 1 base and J gave up 3 bases, with 10 bases separating them. Here the CDR3 DNA reads TGTGCCTGGAGTGGGGCGGGGAACTACGAGCAGTACTTC. It translates to CAWSGAGNYEQYF.

V and J are TRBV11-2 and TRBJ2-6; perhaps TRBD2 as D (6 bases). The CDR3 contains 23 residues. Per the germline V gene, CDR1 is SGHAT and CDR2 is FQNNGV. V lost 6 bases and J lost 0, with 33 bases in between. The CDR3 bases are TGTGCCAGCAGTCCCTCTCTTACGAGGGGAGGCAGCGCCACCTTCTCTGGGGCCAACGTCCTGACTTTC. It encodes CASSPSLTRGGSATFSGANVLTF.

The chain couples TRBV4-1 to TRBJ2-3, with no clear D. CDR3 length: 14 amino acids. The V end was cut by 7 bases, the J end by 1 base, with 12 bases between. Germline-derived CDR1 and CDR2 are MGHRA and YSYEKL. The CDR3: CASTPGLGTDTQYF. The CDR3 DNA reads as TGCGCCAGCACCCCAGGATTAGGCACAGATACGCAGTATTTT.

The chain is built from TRBV28 and TRBJ2-7; 9 bases map to TRBD2. This CDR3 comprises 14 residues. V lost 7 bases, J lost 7 bases, and 11 bases stayed unmatched. From germline, CDR1 is MDHEN and CDR2 SYDVKM. The CDR3 DNA follows: TGTGCCAGCAATAGTGGCGGGAGGGCGCGGGAGCAGTACTTC. This translates into CASNSGGRAREQYF.

J is TRBJ1-4 and V is TRBV25-1; 7 bases are a match to TRBD1. The germline V gene has CDR1 MGHDK and CDR2 SYGVNS. CDR3 length: 15 residues. Unmatched junction bases numbered 10, after V lost 5 bases and J lost 7 bases. The CDR3 loop reads CASSLKTGTSEKLFF. Written as DNA, the CDR3 is TGTGCCAGCAGTCTAAAGACAGGGACGAGTGAAAAACTGTTTTTT.

This CDR3 is CSVKGLYGYTF. In DNA, the CDR3 is TGCAGCGTTAAGGGACTCTATGGCTACACCTTC. V is TRBV29-1 and J is TRBJ1-2, with a possible D match to TRBD1 (5 bases). CDR3 size: 11 residues. The germline V gene encodes CDR1 SQVTM and CDR2 ANQGSEA. Trimming stripped 5 bases from V and 4 bases from J, with 8 bases between.

The rearrangement uses TRBV2 and TRBJ2-5; 7 positions match TRBD2. After removal of 4 bases from V and 3 bases from J, the junction contained 8 bases not matched to a gene. Germline V gene lookup returns CDR1 SNHLY and CDR2 FYNNEI. The length of the CDR3 is 15 residues. The CDR3 region has the DNA TGTGCCAGCAGTGGGGTGGGAGGGAACAAAGAGACCCAGTACTTC. Its translation: CASSGVGGNKETQYF.

This clone was recorded only once. The chain links TRBV29-1 to TRBJ2-2, with TRBD1 matching 9 bases. Germline CDR1 reads SQVTM; CDR2 reads ANQGSEA. V lost 7 bases to trimming and J lost 2 bases; unmatched junction nucleotides: 5. This CDR3 is 14 amino acids long. The CDR3 DNA follows: TGCAGCGCCGGGACAGGGTTTAACACCGGGGAGCTGTTTTTT. Protein sequence: CSAGTGFNTGELFF.

The gene calls are TRBV19 and TRBJ1-1; TRBD1 is a possible D gene (6 bases). Germline CDR1 is LNHDA and CDR2 is SQIVND (reference sequence). This CDR3 is built from 13 residues. V was trimmed by 7 bases and J by 5 bases, leaving 14 bases between them. The CDR3 nucleotides are TGTGCCAGTAAAGGCACAGGGCGGACTGAAGCTTTCTTT. Translated, it gives CASKGTGRTEAFF.

This chain connects TRBV7-8 to TRBJ2-2; D not certain. This CDR3 is 13 amino acids long. Trimming took 6 bases from V and 6 from J, leaving 11 bases between them. Germline V lookup: CDR1 SGHVS, CDR2 FQNEAQ. CDR3 DNA: TGTGCCAGCAGACAGTTAGAAGCCGGGGAGCTGTTTTTT. Protein product: CASRQLEAGELFF.

The CDR3 region has the DNA TGTGCCAGCAGTACTTTTCGACAGGGCCATAGCAATCAGCCCCAGCATTTT. It is translated as CASSTFRQGHSNQPQHF. The chain carries TRBV28 and TRBJ1-5; 7 bases line up with TRBD1. The CDR3 extends over 17 amino acids. Germline lookup yields CDR1 MDHEN and CDR2 SYDVKM. Losses at the gene ends were 5 bases for V and 0 bases for J; bases not matched to a gene: 10.

This chain links TRBV27 with TRBJ2-6; D unclear. V lost 4 bases and J 0 bases, leaving 13 bases between the germline ends. Germline assignment: CDR1 MNHEY and CDR2 SMNVEV (reference sequence). This CDR3 region has 17 residues. The CDR3 sequence: CASSSISSSSGANVLTF. The CDR3 DNA is TGTGCCAGCAGTTCGATCAGTTCCAGCTCTGGGGCCAACGTCCTGACTTTC.

The chain is built from TRBV6-5 and TRBJ2-2; a possible D gene is TRBD1 (5 bases). The CDR3 extends over 15 amino acids. Per the germline V gene, CDR1 is MNHEY and CDR2 is SVGAGI. The germline V and J ends were trimmed by 6 bases and 0 bases, with 11 bases remaining between them. The CDR3 DNA sequence: TGTGCCAGCAGAGCGACAGTGTCGAACACCGGGGAGCTGTTTTTT. It is translated as CASRATVSNTGELFF.

Of note for this clone: The sample holds other DNA sequences that translate to the same CDR3. The chain couples TRBV9 to TRBJ1-5, with TRBD1 identical over 8 bases. The V gene's germline CDR1 is SGDLS and CDR2 YYNGEE. This CDR3 spans 15 amino acids. J lost 3 bases, V lost 2 bases, and 4 bases had no gene match. This CDR3 is CASSVGTGNNQPQHF. The CDR3 nucleotides are TGTGCCAGCAGCGTGGGGACAGGCAACAATCAGCCCCAGCATTTT. Together with reference TRBV9 and TRBJ1-5, the CDR3 gives the full variable domain: DSGVTQTPKHLITATGQRVTLRCSPRSGDLSVYWYQQSLDQGLQFLIQYYNGEERAKGNILERFSAQQFPDLHSELNLSSLELGDSALYFCASSVGTGNNQPQHFGDGTRLSIL.

The rearrangement joins TRBV5-1 to TRBJ2-2; 9 bases match TRBD2. V trimming: 4 bases; J trimming: 5 bases; junction bases outside the gene matches: 9. CDR3 length equals 16 residues. Germline CDR1 is SGHRS and CDR2 is YFSETQ. The CDR3 reads CASSGLAGASTGELFF. The CDR3, as DNA: TGCGCCAGCAGCGGGTTAGCGGGAGCGTCGACCGGGGAGCTGTTTTTT.

The V and J genes are TRBV27 and TRBJ1-2, with unresolved D. Germline lookup yields CDR1 MNHEY and CDR2 SMNVEV (reference sequence). V lost 8 bases to trimming and J lost 6 bases, with 19 bases between them. The CDR3 sequence is 14 residues long. This CDR3 reads CASWPITNYNGYTF. The CDR3 DNA sequence: TGTGCCAGCTGGCCAATAACAAACTATAATGGCTACACCTTC.

The count of this clone is one. The chain has TRBV5-1 and TRBJ1-2, with D hard to call. The CDR3 spans 12 residues. The germline gives CDR1 SGHRS, CDR2 YFSETQ. The V and J ends lost 0 bases and 5 bases respectively, with 5 bases between them. CDR3 nucleotide sequence: TGCGCCAGCAGCTTGGGTTCTTATGGCTACACCTTC. It codes for CASSLGSYGYTF.

J is TRBJ2-7 and V is TRBV28, with TRBD2 matching over 7 bases. Germline loops: CDR1 MDHEN, CDR2 SYDVKM. This CDR3 spans 14 amino acids. V shed 4 bases and J 6 bases; nucleotides not matched to a gene: 9. The CDR3 sequence is CASSSPTSSSEQYF. The CDR3 region has the DNA TGTGCCAGCAGTTCTCCGACTAGCTCTAGCGAGCAGTACTTC. The full variable domain, in which reference TRBV28 and TRBJ2-7 provide the parts outside the CDR3, is DVKVTQSSRYLVKRTGEKVFLECVQDMDHENMFWYRQDPGLGLRLIYFSYDVKMKEKGDIPEGYSVSREKKERFSLILESASTNQTSMYLCASSSPTSSSEQYFGPGTRLTVT.

V and J are TRBV19 and TRBJ1-4, with 9 bases identical to TRBD1. CDR1 and CDR2 from the germline V gene are LNHDA and SQIVND (reference sequence). This CDR3 has 16 amino acids. Unmatched junction bases numbered 9, after V lost 3 bases and J lost 7 bases. The CDR3 nucleotides are TGTGCCAGTAGTATGTTAACAGGGGGCGGCGGTGAAAAACTGTTTTTT. Its translation is CASSMLTGGGGEKLFF.

The chain employs TRBV3-1 (or the pseudogene TRBV3-2) and TRBJ2-1; 7 nucleotides match TRBD2. V shed 4 bases, J shed 8 bases, and the junction held 11 bases outside the gene matches. The CDR3 has 15 residues. Germline V lookup: CDR1 LGHDT, CDR2 YNNKEL (reference sequence). The CDR3 DNA follows: TGTGCCAGCAGCCGGTTTAGCGGGTCTGTCTATGAGCAGTTCTTC. Its translation: CASSRFSGSVYEQFF.